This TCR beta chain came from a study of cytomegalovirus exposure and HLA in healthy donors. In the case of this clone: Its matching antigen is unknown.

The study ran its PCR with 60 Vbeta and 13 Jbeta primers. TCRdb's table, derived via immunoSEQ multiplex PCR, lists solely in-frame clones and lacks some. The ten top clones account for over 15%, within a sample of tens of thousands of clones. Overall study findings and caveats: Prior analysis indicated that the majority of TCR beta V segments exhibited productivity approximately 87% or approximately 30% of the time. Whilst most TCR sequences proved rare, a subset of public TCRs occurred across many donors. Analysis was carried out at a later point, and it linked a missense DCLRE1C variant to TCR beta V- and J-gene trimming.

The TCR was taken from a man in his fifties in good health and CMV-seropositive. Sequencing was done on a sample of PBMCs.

CDR3 residues: CASSEAHSLIYEQYF. As DNA, the CDR3 is TGTGCCAGCAGTGAAGCGCACTCCCTCATCTACGAGCAGTACTTC. The chain carries TRBV6-1 and TRBJ2-7; D gene unclear. Deletions cut 0 bases from V and 3 bases from J, with 12 bases between. The CDR3 runs to 15 residues. Germline CDR1 reads MNHNS; CDR2 reads SASEGT.